Presented here are 30 T cell receptor beta chains from one specimen sequenced in a study of T cell clones after liver transplantation. TCRdb's table, derived via immunoSEQ multiplex PCR, lists solely in-frame clones and lacks some. Altogether 77,000 or so clones are present, 80% being singletons, with the ten largest covering 0.79%. This sample comprised CD4+ T cells from blood, obtained 12 months after liver transplant. The receptors come from a human patient who received a liver transplant. Some T cells may have come from the graft donor.

V and J are TRBV7-2 and TRBJ2-7; TRBD2 might be the D (5 bases). V lost 5 bases, J lost 2 bases, and 13 bases lay in between. Germline values: CDR1 SGHTA, CDR2 FQGNSA. The CDR3 totals 14 residues. The CDR3 DNA sequence: TGTGCCAGCAGCCCTCGGACGGGAACCTACGAGCAGTACTTC. This codes for CASSPRTGTYEQYF.

This chain uses TRBV10-3 with TRBJ2-7; no firm D call. Trimming removed 8 bases at V and 0 bases at J, with 11 bases between. There are 13 residues in the CDR3. CDR1 ENHRY and CDR2 SYGVKD come from the germline V gene. This CDR3 is CAILRTSSYEQYF. The CDR3 nucleotides read TGTGCCATCCTGCGGACGAGCTCCTACGAGCAGTACTTC.

The chain is built from TRBV7-2 and TRBJ2-7; D is possibly TRBD2 (7 bases). Germline V gives CDR1 SGHTA, CDR2 FQGNSA. V was trimmed by 4 bases and J by 0 bases, leaving 13 bases between them. The CDR3 contains 15 residues. DNA for the CDR3: TGTGCCAGCAGCTCCCAGGGAGGGGGCTCCTACGAGCAGTACTTC. As protein: CASSSQGGGSYEQYF.

This chain uses TRBV7-7 with TRBJ2-6; D might be TRBD1 or TRBD2, each matching 5 bases. The CDR3 consists of 17 residues. Germline assignment: CDR1 SSHAT and CDR2 FNYEAQ (reference sequence). Trimming cost V 5 bases and J 0 bases, with 14 bases left between them. CDR3 DNA: TGTGCCAGCAGCAAGATGGGACCCAACTCTGGGGCCAACGTCCTGACTTTC. Translating gives CASSKMGPNSGANVLTF.

The chain carries TRBV5-1 and TRBJ2-5, with TRBD2 identical over 9 bases. The V gene end was trimmed by 7 bases and the J gene end by 5 bases; junction bases not matched to a gene: 3. The germline gives CDR1 SGHRS, CDR2 YFSETQ. This CDR3 is built from 12 residues. The DNA of the CDR3 is TGCGCCAGCGGGACTAGCTGGGAGACCCAGTACTTC. This codes for CASGTSWETQYF.

The chain employs TRBV6-5 and TRBJ1-1; 7 bases match TRBD1. There are 13 residues in the CDR3. Germline CDR1 and CDR2: MNHEY and SVGAGI. Trimming at V came to 5 bases and at J to 1 base, leaving 1 base not matched to a gene. The CDR3 protein is CASSNRGNTEAFF. Here the CDR3 DNA reads TGTGCCAGCAGTAACAGGGGGAACACTGAAGCTTTCTTT.

This chain links TRBV9 with TRBJ2-1; 8 bases match TRBD2. CDR1 SGDLS and CDR2 YYNGEE come from the germline V gene. The length of the CDR3 is 13 residues. V shed 6 bases, J shed 7 bases, and the junction held 6 bases outside the gene matches. The CDR3 here is CASNKASGNEQFF. In DNA, the CDR3 is TGTGCCAGCAATAAGGCTAGCGGGAATGAGCAGTTCTTC. The complete variable domain, with remaining parts taken from reference TRBV9 and TRBJ2-1, reads DSGVTQTPKHLITATGQRVTLRCSPRSGDLSVYWYQQSLDQGLQFLIQYYNGEERAKGNILERFSAQQFPDLHSELNLSSLELGDSALYFCASNKASGNEQFFGPGTRLTVL.

A single count supports this clone. V usage is TRBV5-4 and J usage is TRBJ2-7; D tentatively fits TRBD1 or TRBD2 (5 bases each). Between the trimmed V and J ends, which lost 2 bases and 6 bases, there was a span of 15 bases. The CDR3 covers 14 residues. CDR1 and CDR2 (germline): SGHNT, YYREEE (reference sequence). CDR3 nucleotide sequence: TGTGCCAGCAGCTTCGTGGGGGACCGGATCGAGCAGTACTTC. This codes for CASSFVGDRIEQYF.

This rearrangement joins TRBV30 to TRBJ2-5; either TRBD1 or TRBD2 may supply D (5 bases each). Trimming pared 0 bases from V and 5 bases from J, leaving 16 bases between. CDR1 GTSNPN and CDR2 SVGIG come from the germline V gene (reference sequence). CDR3 length: 15 residues. CDR3 DNA: TGTGCCTGGAGTGTTGGGGGACCATCGGTCGAGACCCAGTACTTC. The encoded protein is CAWSVGGPSVETQYF.

In its sample, this clone was seen once. This chain joins TRBV7-9 and TRBJ2-7, with a weak D call TRBD2 (5 bases). CDR1 and CDR2 from the germline V gene are SEHNR and FQNEAQ (reference sequence). Deletions cut 10 bases from V and 7 bases from J, with 20 bases between. CDR3 length: 13 amino acids. In DNA, the CDR3 is TGTGCCACCAACTTGGTGGACGGAGGAGAGCAGTACTTC. Protein product: CATNLVDGGEQYF.

The chain couples TRBV5-4 to TRBJ2-5, with a weak D call TRBD2 (6 bases). Trimming left V 4 bases short and J 5 bases short, with 12 bases between. This CDR3 is 13 amino acids long. Germline assignment: CDR1 SGHNT and CDR2 YYREEE (reference sequence). The CDR3 DNA reads as TGTGCCAGCAGCCTATTCAGCGGGGAGACCCAGTACTTC. Its translation is CASSLFSGETQYF.

The chain joins TRBV27 to TRBJ2-3; no firm D call. Germline CDR1 MNHEY, CDR2 SMNVEV (reference sequence). The CDR3 length is 16 residues. The ends were cut back, 6 bases at V and 1 base at J, with 17 bases in the middle. The CDR3 DNA sequence: TGTGCCAGCAGGACTGGACGGGCAATGGGCACAGATACGCAGTATTTT. Amino acids: CASRTGRAMGTDTQYF.

The CDR3 region has the DNA TGTGCCAGCAGTCGGACAGCAACTAATGAAAAACTGTTTTTT. Its protein is CASSRTATNEKLFF. This rearrangement joins TRBV7-9 to TRBJ1-4; possible D gene TRBD1, 6 bases. Looked up from germline, CDR1 is SEHNR and CDR2 is FQNEAQ (reference sequence). The CDR3 has 14 residues. Trimming took 6 bases from V and 0 from J, leaving 8 bases between them.

The chain employs TRBV18 and TRBJ1-1; D is unresolved. Trimming removed 5 bases at V and 0 bases at J, with 4 bases between. The CDR3 runs to 12 residues. The germline V gene has CDR1 KGHSH and CDR2 LQKENI. For the CDR3, the DNA is TGTGCCAGCTCAACGATGAACACTGAAGCTTTCTTT. As protein: CASSTMNTEAFF.

There are a few counts of this clone. This sequence joins TRBV5-1 and TRBJ2-2, with TRBD2 identical over 9 bases. Germline loops: CDR1 SGHRS, CDR2 YFSETQ. The V segment lost 4 bases and the J segment 6 bases; nucleotides outside the gene matches: 10. This CDR3 region has 16 residues. The CDR3 sequence: CASSPGGSGRSGELFF. CDR3 nucleotide sequence: TGCGCCAGCAGCCCCGGCGGGAGCGGGAGGTCCGGGGAGCTGTTTTTT.

The rearrangement uses TRBV10-2 and TRBJ2-7, with TRBD2 matching 7 bases. This CDR3 region has 15 residues. Germline V lookup: CDR1 WSHSY, CDR2 SAAADI. V shed 0 bases and J 0 bases; nucleotides not matched to a gene: 2. The CDR3 here is CASSESRLASYEQYF. The CDR3 coding sequence is TGCGCCAGCAGTGAGTCGAGACTAGCCTCCTACGAGCAGTACTTC.

The chain recombines TRBV6-5 with TRBJ1-3; D gene unclear. V was trimmed by 2 bases and J by 4 bases, leaving 12 bases between them. Germline V gene data show CDR1 as MNHEY and CDR2 as SVGAGI. The CDR3 is 15 amino acids. The DNA of the CDR3 is TGTGCCAGCAGTTACGGGAGGGTTGCAGGAAACACCATATATTTT. It encodes CASSYGRVAGNTIYF.

This chain links TRBV19 with TRBJ1-2; D uncertain. The V and J ends lost 6 bases and 2 bases respectively, with 7 bases between them. This CDR3 comprises 12 residues. CDR1 is LNHDA and CDR2 is SQIVND in the germline V gene (reference sequence). The CDR3: CASRRANYGYTF. DNA for the CDR3: TGTGCCAGTAGGAGAGCCAACTATGGCTACACCTTC. The entire variable domain, with the rest obtained from reference TRBV19 and TRBJ1-2, is as follows: DGGITQSPKYLFRKEGQNVTLSCEQNLNHDAMYWYRQDPGQGLRLIYYSQIVNDFQKGDIAEGYSVSREKKESFPLTVTSAQKNPTAFYLCASRRANYGYTFGSGTRLTVV.

The CDR3: CSVEDSGNMGYGYTF. The CDR3 DNA sequence: TGCAGCGTTGAAGATTCGGGGAATATGGGCTATGGCTACACCTTC. This chain uses TRBV29-1 with TRBJ1-2; D gene uncertain. This CDR3 contains 15 residues. The V gene lost 0 bases and the J gene lost 4 bases, with 15 bases spanning the gap. The germline V gene has CDR1 SQVTM and CDR2 ANQGSEA.

V gene TRBV27 combines with J gene TRBJ2-3; TRBD2 might be the D (5 bases). The length of the CDR3 is 16 residues. Trimming stripped 4 bases from V and 2 bases from J, with 16 bases between. Germline V gives CDR1 MNHEY, CDR2 SMNVEV (reference sequence). The CDR3 sequence: CASSSSGGRATDTQYF. The CDR3 DNA reads TGTGCCAGCAGTTCGTCAGGTGGGAGAGCCACAGATACGCAGTATTTT.

The rearrangement uses TRBV5-1 and TRBJ2-1; 10 bases align to TRBD2. CDR3 size: 16 residues. The trim removed 1 base at V and 7 bases at J, leaving 8 bases unmatched. Germline values: CDR1 SGHRS, CDR2 YFSETQ. DNA of the CDR3: TGCGCCAGCAGCTTGATCAGCGGGAGGGCCCTAAATGAGCAGTTCTTC. This encodes CASSLISGRALNEQFF.

This clone was picked up a small number of times. This chain uses TRBV6-6 with TRBJ1-3, with unresolved D. V dropped 5 bases and J dropped 0 bases, with 11 bases sitting between them. The CDR3 has 15 amino acids. CDR1 is MNHNY and CDR2 is SVGAGI in the germline V gene (reference sequence). CDR3 in amino acids: CASSTARGSGNTIYF. The DNA of the CDR3 is TGTGCCAGCAGTACCGCCCGGGGCTCTGGAAACACCATATATTTT.

The chain couples TRBV4-1 to TRBJ1-2; the D gene is possibly TRBD1 (5 bases). The V end was cut by 0 bases, the J end by 8 bases, with 13 bases between. CDR3 length: 14 amino acids. Germline lookup yields CDR1 MGHRA and CDR2 YSYEKL. This CDR3 is CASSQDHGGDGYTF. CDR3 nucleotide sequence: TGCGCCAGCAGCCAAGATCACGGGGGGGACGGCTACACCTTC.

The rearrangement uses TRBV5-1 and TRBJ2-1, with TRBD2 matching 9 bases. The CDR3 covers 15 residues. Germline V gene sequence: CDR1 SGHRS, CDR2 YFSETQ. V gave up 0 bases and J gave up 6 bases; unmatched junction bases: 4. The CDR3 DNA is TGCGCCAGCAGCTTGGGGGCGGGAGGGCCCAATGAGCAGTTCTTC. Translation gives CASSLGAGGPNEQFF.

The sample holds a few counts of this clone. The V and J genes are TRBV6-6 and TRBJ1-1; D is unclear. This CDR3 contains 12 residues. V was pared by 2 bases and J by 4 bases, with 5 bases between. The germline CDR1 and CDR2 sequences are MNHNY and SVGAGI (reference sequence). CDR3 protein: CASSYTSTEAFF. The CDR3, as DNA: TGTGCCAGCAGTTACACATCCACTGAAGCTTTCTTT.

V and J are TRBV28 and TRBJ1-5, with D perhaps TRBD1 (6 bases). Germline loops: CDR1 MDHEN, CDR2 SYDVKM. The germline V and J ends were trimmed by 3 bases and 5 bases, with 14 bases remaining between them. This CDR3 is built from 15 residues. CDR3 in amino acids: CASSFPGGAHQPQHF. The CDR3 nucleotides read TGTGCCAGCAGTTTCCCGGGGGGGGCTCATCAGCCCCAGCATTTT.

This chain links TRBV11-2 with TRBJ2-3; 7 nucleotides align to TRBD2. V lost 5 bases and J lost 9; bases outside the gene matches: 5. The V gene's germline CDR1 is SGHAT and CDR2 FQNNGV. This CDR3 is built from 12 residues. As DNA, the CDR3 is TGTGCCAGCAGCCAGGAGCGGGGCACGCAGTATTTT. Encoded protein: CASSQERGTQYF.

The V gene is TRBV5-4, the J gene TRBJ2-3; TRBD2 matches 10 bases. Germline CDR1 reads SGHNT; CDR2 reads YYREEE (reference sequence). V was pared by 4 bases and J by 1 base, with 9 bases of the junction left unmatched. This CDR3 is built from 17 residues. Here the CDR3 reads CASSQWAGTSGTDTQYF. CDR3 nucleotides: TGTGCCAGCAGCCAATGGGCGGGGACTAGCGGCACAGATACGCAGTATTTT.

The gene calls are TRBV28 and TRBJ1-2; 8 bases align to TRBD1. The CDR3 is made up of 14 amino acids. Trimming at V came to 9 bases and at J to 6 bases, leaving 12 bases not matched to a gene. The germline gives CDR1 MDHEN, CDR2 SYDVKM. CDR3 DNA: TGTGCCAGTAGAACAGCGACAGGGGTGAATGGCTACACCTTC. This encodes CASRTATGVNGYTF.

V gene TRBV6-5 combines with J gene TRBJ1-3; 10 nucleotides agree with TRBD1. The CDR3 is 15 amino acids. CDR1 and CDR2 from the germline V gene are MNHEY and SVGAGI. Germline trimming cut 4 bases from V and 2 bases from J; bases unmatched to any gene: 2. The CDR3: CASSWGTGAGNTIYF. The CDR3 DNA is TGTGCCAGCAGTTGGGGGACAGGGGCTGGAAACACCATATATTTT.